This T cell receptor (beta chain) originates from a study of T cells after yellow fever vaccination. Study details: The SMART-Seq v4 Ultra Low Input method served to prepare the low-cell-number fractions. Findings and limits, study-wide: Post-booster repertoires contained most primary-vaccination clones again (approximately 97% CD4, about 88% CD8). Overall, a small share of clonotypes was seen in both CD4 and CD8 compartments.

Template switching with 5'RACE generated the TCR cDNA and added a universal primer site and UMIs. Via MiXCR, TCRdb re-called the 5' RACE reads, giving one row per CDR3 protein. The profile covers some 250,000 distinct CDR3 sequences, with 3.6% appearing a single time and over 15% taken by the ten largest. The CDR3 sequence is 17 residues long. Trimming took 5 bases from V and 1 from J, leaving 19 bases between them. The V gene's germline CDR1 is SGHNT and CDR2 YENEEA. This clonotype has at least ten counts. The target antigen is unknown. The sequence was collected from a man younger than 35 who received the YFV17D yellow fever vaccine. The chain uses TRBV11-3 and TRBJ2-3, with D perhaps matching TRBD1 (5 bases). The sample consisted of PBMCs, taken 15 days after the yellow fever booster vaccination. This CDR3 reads CASSTKTAVRGTDTQYF. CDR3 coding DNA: TGTGCCAGCAGCACCAAAACGGCAGTCAGGGGCACAGATACGCAGTATTTT.